The T cell receptor beta chain described here comes from a study of control samples from healthy donors and cancer patients. Libraries were prepared by immunoSEQ multiplex PCR; TCRdb keeps only in-frame clonotypes and omits some of them. The data show around 80,000 clones, about 88% seen once. This CDR3 is 14 amino acids long. V shed 4 bases and J shed 3 bases, with 12 bases lying between them. Germline V gene lookup returns CDR1 SGDLS and CDR2 YYNGEE. The V gene is TRBV9, the J gene TRBJ2-3, with a possible D match to TRBD1 (5 bases). Sequencing was done on a sample of blood. This sequence originates from a woman aged 45 to 65 in good health. The CDR3 sequence: CASSITRATDTQYF. DNA for the CDR3: TGTGCCAGCAGCATCACCAGGGCGACAGATACGCAGTATTTT.